Presented here are 16 T cell receptor beta chains from one specimen sequenced in a study of CD8 T cells in Susac syndrome. With random hexamers, reverse transcription was performed on about 0.45 to 1 ug of RNA. TCRdb re-analysed the immunoSEQ multiplex PCR reads in MiXCR, keeping a single row per CDR3 protein. Of roughly 120,000 distinct CDR3 sequences listed, around 94% are singletons. The specimen sequenced was CD4+ T cells from PBMCs. These receptors came from a human donor in good health.

The J gene is TRBJ2-4, the V gene TRBV2, with D possibly being TRBD2 (5 bases). V shed 5 bases and J shed 1 base, with 12 bases lying between them. This CDR3 region has 15 residues. Germline values: CDR1 SNHLY, CDR2 FYNNEI. The CDR3 spells CASSLDSQAKNIQYF. CDR3 DNA sequence: TGTGCCAGCAGTTTGGACTCCCAGGCCAAAAACATTCAGTACTTC.

The chain recombines TRBV12-3 or TRBV12-4 with TRBJ2-1; the match to TRBD2 covers 9 bases. The CDR3 totals 14 residues. Losses at the gene ends were 3 bases for V and 6 bases for J; bases not matched to a gene: 3. CDR3 loop: CASSFSGRSNEQFF. In DNA form, the CDR3 reads TGTGCCAGCAGTTTTAGCGGGAGAAGCAATGAGCAGTTCTTC.

The gene calls are TRBV4-3 and TRBJ2-6; D may be TRBD2 (5 bases). V dropped 2 bases and J dropped 4 bases, with 12 bases sitting between them. The CDR3 has 16 amino acids. The germline V gene encodes CDR1 LGHNA and CDR2 YSLEER. This chain's CDR3 is CASSQSEADGANVLTF. The DNA for the CDR3 is TGCGCCAGCAGCCAATCGGAGGCGGACGGGGCCAACGTCCTGACTTTC.

The J gene is TRBJ1-2, the V gene TRBV5-1; 11 bases agree with TRBD1. The CDR3 contains 16 residues. After removal of 3 bases from V and 8 bases from J, the junction contained 12 bases not matched to a gene. CDR1 and CDR2 (germline): SGHRS, YFSETQ. CDR3 sequence: CASSSHPGTGGWGYTF. The CDR3 nucleotides read TGCGCCAGCAGCTCACACCCCGGGACAGGGGGTTGGGGCTACACCTTC.

The J gene is TRBJ2-1, the V gene TRBV29-1; the match to TRBD2 covers 7 bases. Trimming at V came to 1 base and at J to 1 base, leaving 4 bases not matched to a gene. The germline CDR1 and CDR2 sequences are SQVTM and ANQGSEA. The CDR3 consists of 15 residues. CDR3 coding DNA: TGCAGCGTTGAAGGGGCGGGGGTTTCCTACAATGAGCAGTTCTTC. Its protein is CSVEGAGVSYNEQFF.

This chain uses TRBV18 with TRBJ2-3, with 9 bases lining up with TRBD1. V shed 2 bases and J 2 bases; nucleotides not matched to a gene: 2. The V gene's germline CDR1 is KGHSH and CDR2 LQKENI. The CDR3 covers 15 residues. The CDR3 region is CASSPRDRVTDTQYF. The CDR3 DNA is TGTGCCAGCTCACCAAGGGACAGGGTCACAGATACGCAGTATTTT.

The chain is built from TRBV20-1 and TRBJ2-7; TRBD1 matches at 10 bases. The germline V gene has CDR1 DFQATT and CDR2 SNEGSKA (reference sequence). This CDR3 contains 12 residues. The V segment lost 6 bases and the J segment 6 bases; nucleotides outside the gene matches: 5. CDR3 in amino acids: CSAPDRGGEQYF. The CDR3 region has the DNA TGCAGTGCCCCGGACAGGGGGGGCGAGCAGTACTTC.

The chain joins TRBV13 to TRBJ1-1, with D unresolved. The ends were cut back, 5 bases at V and 4 bases at J, with 11 bases in the middle. The germline V gene has CDR1 PRHDT and CDR2 FYEKMQ (reference sequence). The CDR3 has 13 residues. DNA for the CDR3: TGTGCCAGCAGCCTAAAGCCAGGCACTGAAGCTTTCTTT. Amino acid sequence: CASSLKPGTEAFF. The whole variable domain, filled in from reference TRBV13 and TRBJ1-1, reads AAGVIQSPRHLIKEKRETATLKCYPIPRHDTVYWYQQGPGQDPQFLISFYEKMQSDKGSIPDRFSAQQFSDYHSELNMSSLELGDSALYFCASSLKPGTEAFFGQGTRLTVV.

This sequence joins TRBV7-9 and TRBJ2-3, with 9 bases lining up with TRBD2. This CDR3 region has 16 residues. Germline V gives CDR1 SEHNR, CDR2 FQNEAQ (reference sequence). Trimming removed 7 bases from V and 6 bases from J; junction bases left unmatched: 14. The CDR3 loop is CASIQQGSGSSDTQYF. The CDR3 region has the DNA TGTGCCAGCATCCAACAGGGTAGCGGGAGTTCTGATACGCAGTATTTT.

The rearrangement uses TRBV7-2 and TRBJ1-5; D is uncertain. The CDR3 contains 13 residues. Trimming left V 6 bases short and J 8 bases short, with 14 bases between. Germline V CDR1 and CDR2: SGHTA, FQGNSA. The CDR3 DNA follows: TGTGCCAGCAGTCAGCACGGTGGGGAGCCCCAGCATTTT. Its translation: CASSQHGGEPQHF. The whole variable domain, remainder taken from reference TRBV7-2 and TRBJ1-5, is GAGVSQSPSNKVTEKGKDVELRCDPISGHTALYWYRQSLGQGLEFLIYFQGNSAPDKSGLPSDRFSAERTGGSVSTLTIQRTQQEDSAVYLCASSQHGGEPQHFGDGTRLSIL.

The count of this clonotype is one. The J gene is TRBJ2-1, the V gene TRBV6-2 or TRBV6-3; 8 nucleotides align to TRBD2. This CDR3 contains 15 residues. V trimming: 7 bases; J trimming: 6 bases; junction bases outside the gene matches: 11. The germline V gene has CDR1 MNHEY and CDR2 SVGEGT. The CDR3 bases are TGTGCCAGCACCCCCAGCGGGAGTACGGGCAATGAGCAGTTCTTC. Its translation: CASTPSGSTGNEQFF.

This chain links TRBV6-5 with TRBJ1-2; D might be TRBD1 (5 bases). This CDR3 is 13 amino acids long. Per germline, CDR1 MNHEY and CDR2 SVGAGI. Between the trimmed V and J ends, which lost 2 bases and 8 bases, there was a span of 12 bases. The CDR3 loop is CASSYGHRYGYTF. The CDR3, as DNA: TGTGCCAGCAGTTACGGGCACAGGTACGGCTACACCTTC.

V and J are TRBV20-1 and TRBJ2-5; tentative D call: TRBD1 (6 bases). The V gene's germline CDR1 is DFQATT and CDR2 SNEGSKA (reference sequence). V was trimmed by 3 bases and J by 2 bases, leaving 16 bases between them. This CDR3 is built from 15 residues. The CDR3 coding sequence is TGCAGTGCTAGCTCGGGAACAGGGCGGCAAGAGACCCAGTACTTC. It specifies CSASSGTGRQETQYF.

The chain couples TRBV6-6 to TRBJ2-7, with 7 nucleotides matching TRBD2. Germline-derived CDR1 and CDR2 are MNHNY and SVGAGI (reference sequence). The CDR3 loop spans 14 amino acids. The ends lost 8 bases at V and 6 bases at J; junction bases unmatched: 13. CDR3 amino acids: CASGRGRIGREQYF. For the CDR3, the DNA is TGTGCCAGCGGTCGCGGGAGAATTGGGCGCGAGCAGTACTTC.

The chain is built from TRBV9 and TRBJ2-2; D ambiguous. The CDR3 loop spans 15 amino acids. CDR1 is SGDLS, CDR2 YYNGEE, per germline. V shed 0 bases and J shed 4 bases, with 10 bases lying between them. CDR3 region: CASSVGSLPTGELFF. The CDR3, as DNA: TGTGCCAGCAGCGTAGGTTCCCTACCCACCGGGGAGCTGTTTTTT.

The chain combines TRBV7-8 with TRBJ1-5; possibly TRBD1 for D (6 bases). The CDR3 is 15 residues long. Per germline, CDR1 SGHVS and CDR2 FQNEAQ. Trimming left V 5 bases short and J 0 bases short, with 11 bases between. The CDR3 nucleotides are TGTGCCAGCAGCGCCTACAGGGTTAGCAATCAGCCCCAGCATTTT. It encodes CASSAYRVSNQPQHF. The variable domain in full, with the rest retrieved from reference TRBV7-8 and TRBJ1-5, is GAGVSQSPRYKVAKRGQDVALRCDPISGHVSLFWYQQALGQGPEFLTYFQNEAQLDKSGLPSDRFFAERPEGSVSTLKIQRTQQEDSAVYLCASSAYRVSNQPQHFGDGTRLSIL.